The 17 T cell receptor beta chains in this list originate from one sample, sequenced in a study of immune evolution from preneoplasia to lung adenocarcinoma. Profiling relied on immunoSEQ multiplex PCR, and the TCRdb table lists in-frame clones only, not all of them. The table lists thousands of clones, about half of them singletons. The sequencing sample was made of FFPE normal lung tissue adjacent to the tumor. These receptors originate from a person aged 45-60 years with lung adenocarcinoma.

This chain connects TRBV4-1 to TRBJ2-3; D tentatively fits TRBD1 or TRBD2 (5 bases each). Germline V CDR1 and CDR2: MGHRA, YSYEKL. V gave up 0 bases and J gave up 9 bases, with 19 bases separating them. This CDR3 comprises 16 residues. The CDR3, as DNA: TGCGCCAGCAGCCAAGAGCACGGGGCTGGAAAAGGGACGCAGTATTTT. This encodes CASSQEHGAGKGTQYF.

This clone has only one observation. The genes are TRBV28 and TRBJ2-1, with TRBD1 matching over 10 bases. The CDR3 has 15 residues. With V trimmed by 3 bases and J by 6 bases, 5 bases remained unmatched. Germline assignment: CDR1 MDHEN and CDR2 SYDVKM. The CDR3, as DNA: TGTGCCAGCAGTTTCCCGCGGACAGGGGGCAATGAGCAGTTCTTC. It yields the protein CASSFPRTGGNEQFF. The whole variable domain, filled in from reference TRBV28 and TRBJ2-1, reads DVKVTQSSRYLVKRTGEKVFLECVQDMDHENMFWYRQDPGLGLRLIYFSYDVKMKEKGDIPEGYSVSREKKERFSLILESASTNQTSMYLCASSFPRTGGNEQFFGPGTRLTVL.

The table lists this clone with a few counts. The V call is TRBV5-6, the J call TRBJ1-2; D remains ambiguous. Germline loops: CDR1 SGHDT, CDR2 YYEEEE. V was trimmed by 0 bases and J by 2 bases, leaving 5 bases between them. This CDR3 contains 13 residues. CDR3 sequence (DNA): TGTGCCAGCAGCTTGGCTTCCAACTATGGCTACACCTTC. Protein product: CASSLASNYGYTF.

In its sample, this clone was seen a few times. The V gene is TRBV5-1, the J gene TRBJ1-1; D not resolved. V lost 0 bases and J lost 0, with 9 bases in between. There are 15 residues in the CDR3. Germline assignment: CDR1 SGHRS and CDR2 YFSETQ. CDR3 sequence (DNA): TGCGCCAGCAGCTTGGGCTATCAGGTGAACACTGAAGCTTTCTTT. Translated, it gives CASSLGYQVNTEAFF.

This clone occurred a few times. This chain uses TRBV2 with TRBJ1-2, with D maybe TRBD1 (6 bases). V lost 6 bases and J lost 0, with 11 bases in between. The CDR3 consists of 14 residues. Germline V gives CDR1 SNHLY, CDR2 FYNNEI. The CDR3 DNA is TGTGCCAGCAGCAAGGACAGCTCTAACTATGGCTACACCTTC. Translating it yields CASSKDSSNYGYTF. Complete variable domain (other parts from reference TRBV2 and TRBJ1-2): EPEVTQTPSHQVTQMGQEVILRCVPISNHLYFYWYRQILGQKVEFLVSFYNNEISEKSEIFDDQFSVERPDGSNFTLKIRSTKLEDSAMYFCASSKDSSNYGYTFGSGTRLTVV.

Of note for this clone: The same CDR3 is also encoded by other DNA sequences in this sample. This rearrangement joins TRBV30 to TRBJ1-1; tentatively, D is TRBD1 (5 bases). This CDR3 has 14 residues. V lost 3 bases and J 1 base, leaving 12 bases between the germline ends. Per germline, CDR1 GTSNPN and CDR2 SVGIG (reference sequence). CDR3 in DNA: TGTGCCTGGAGCCCCCCGGGGGGGAACACTGAAGCTTTCTTT. Protein sequence: CAWSPPGGNTEAFF.

This chain connects TRBV5-1 to TRBJ1-1; D remains ambiguous. Germline CDR1 and CDR2: SGHRS and YFSETQ. The CDR3 covers 13 residues. V gave up 4 bases and J gave up 3 bases, with 10 bases separating them. This CDR3 is CASSLLSDTEAFF. CDR3 DNA: TGCGCCAGCAGCCTCCTATCGGACACTGAAGCTTTCTTT.

J is TRBJ1-5 and V is TRBV2; 7 bases align to TRBD1. In germline, CDR1 is SNHLY, CDR2 FYNNEI. The CDR3 sequence is 13 residues long. V lost 6 bases, J lost 5 bases, and 4 bases stayed unmatched. DNA for the CDR3: TGTGCCAGCAGGCGGGACAGTGATCAGCCCCAGCATTTT. Translated, it gives CASRRDSDQPQHF.

The genes are TRBV7-2 and TRBJ1-5; D perhaps matches TRBD1 (6 bases). This CDR3 has 15 amino acids. Trimming took off 1 base at V and 9 bases at J, with 16 bases between the two ends. Germline CDR1 SGHTA, CDR2 FQGNSA. The CDR3 sequence: CASSLGGTTKWPQHF. CDR3 sequence (DNA): TGTGCCAGCAGCTTAGGAGGGACAACGAAGTGGCCCCAGCATTTT. Combining the CDR3 with reference TRBV7-2 and TRBJ1-5 gives the whole variable domain GAGVSQSPSNKVTEKGKDVELRCDPISGHTALYWYRQSLGQGLEFLIYFQGNSAPDKSGLPSDRFSAERTGGSVSTLTIQRTQQEDSAVYLCASSLGGTTKWPQHFGDGTRLSIL.

The V call is TRBV18, the J call TRBJ2-5; TRBD2 agrees at 10 bases. CDR3 size: 16 residues. Per germline, CDR1 KGHSH and CDR2 LQKENI. After removal of 1 base from V and 0 bases from J, the junction contained 2 bases not matched to a gene. Here the CDR3 DNA reads TGTGCCAGCTCACCACTAGGACTAGCGGACCAAGAGACCCAGTACTTC. It yields the protein CASSPLGLADQETQYF.

This chain joins TRBV29-1 and TRBJ2-7, with D possibly matching TRBD1 (6 bases). Between the trimmed V and J ends, which lost 4 bases and 6 bases, there was a span of 16 bases. Germline CDR1 and CDR2: SQVTM and ANQGSEA. The CDR3 consists of 13 residues. DNA for the CDR3: TGCAGCGTTGTGTGGACAGTGAAAGGCGAGCAGTACTTC. It yields the protein CSVVWTVKGEQYF.

This clone was recorded a few times. The chain recombines TRBV10-3 with TRBJ2-1; 7 nucleotides align to TRBD2. V shed 4 bases, J shed 0 bases, and the junction held 6 bases outside the gene matches. This CDR3 has 16 residues. CDR1 and CDR2 from the germline V gene are ENHRY and SYGVKD. The CDR3 DNA reads TGTGCCATCAGTGTAGGGAGGGAAGACTCCTACAATGAGCAGTTCTTC. It is translated as CAISVGREDSYNEQFF.

The sample holds a few counts of this clone. The rearrangement joins TRBV5-8 to TRBJ1-5; TRBD1 matches 7 bases. Germline loops: CDR1 SGHTS, CDR2 YDEGEE. The CDR3 contains 17 residues. After removal of 4 bases from V and 0 bases from J, the junction contained 10 bases not matched to a gene. The CDR3 sequence is CASSIYRGSYSNQPQHF. The CDR3 DNA follows: TGTGCCAGCAGCATATACAGGGGTTCTTATAGCAATCAGCCCCAGCATTTT.

The rearrangement uses TRBV28 and TRBJ1-4; a weak D match, TRBD1 (5 bases). The CDR3 sequence is 14 residues long. With 6 bases removed from V and 8 bases from J, the gap between germline ends came to 16 bases. The germline gives CDR1 MDHEN, CDR2 SYDVKM. CDR3 DNA: TGTGCCAGCAGGCCGGCGGGGGAGAGGGAAAAACTGTTTTTT. This codes for CASRPAGEREKLFF.

This chain connects TRBV7-9 to TRBJ1-5; TRBD1 is a possible D gene (6 bases). V was cut by 4 bases and J by 7 bases, with 17 bases left in between. There are 15 residues in the CDR3. Germline assignment: CDR1 SEHNR and CDR2 FQNEAQ (reference sequence). CDR3 in amino acids: CASSSDRLIGQPQHF. The DNA of the CDR3 is TGTGCCAGCAGCTCGGACAGATTAATCGGCCAGCCCCAGCATTTT.

This clone has a handful of counts. The chain couples TRBV29-1 to TRBJ1-5; D not certain. Trimming removed 4 bases at V and 3 bases at J, with 13 bases between. The CDR3 is 14 amino acids. Germline V gives CDR1 SQVTM, CDR2 ANQGSEA. The CDR3 DNA reads TGCAGCGTTGCTGTGGCAGAATCCAATCAGCCCCAGCATTTT. Translation: CSVAVAESNQPQHF.

The gene calls are TRBV27 and TRBJ2-7; D gene uncertain. The CDR3 is 12 amino acids. CDR1 and CDR2 (germline): MNHEY, SMNVEV (reference sequence). V shed 3 bases and J shed 7 bases, with 10 bases lying between them. Here the CDR3 DNA reads TGTGCCAGCAGTTTCCCGCTTCTGGAGCAGTACTTC. This translates into CASSFPLLEQYF.